Here is one T cell receptor (beta chain) with its context. No antigen is known for it. Method: immunoSEQ multiplex PCR; TCRdb's copy keeps in-frame clones and lacks some. The repertoire holds about 110,000 clones, with under 95% as singletons. These data are taken from a study of siplizumab effects on memory and regulatory T cells. Study-level results: To unstimulated subsets, only a minor fraction of alloreactive clones could be mapped.

Germline CDR1 SGHRS, CDR2 YFSETQ. The CDR3 is 13 residues long. V dropped 2 bases and J dropped 6 bases, with 12 bases sitting between them. This rearrangement joins TRBV5-1 to TRBJ2-7, with TRBD1 as a possible D gene (6 bases). The source of this sequence is a human donor in good health. The sample was Tregs sorted from blood. The CDR3 nucleotides read TGCGCCAGCAGCTTTGACAGGCGCCGCGAGCAGTACTTC. Translating it yields CASSFDRRREQYF.